A selection of T cell receptor beta chains follows, all from one sample in a study of Ad26.COV2.S vaccination and SARS-CoV-2 variants. TCRdb keeps only in-frame clones here, not all; method: immunoSEQ multiplex PCR. The top ten hold just under 7.5% of the sample, which has about 400,000 clones, 83% seen once. The sample was peripheral blood, taken in a trial of Ad26.COV2.S vaccine versus placebo. These receptors were collected from a person aged 18 to 65 who received the Ad26.COV2.S COVID-19 vaccine or a placebo. The CDR3 runs from the conserved cysteine through the conserved F or W. D genes are given only for firm matches. Clone size is not always given. Where it is, it says once, few, many or a class for expanded clones.

CDR3 length	clone size	V gene	D gene	J gene	CDR3 protein	CDR3 DNA
14	NA	TRBV6-5	NA	TRBJ1-1	CASTIGQGHTEAFF	TGTGCCAGCACCATTGGGCAGGGGCACACTGAAGCTTTCTTT
15	NA	TRBV10-2	TRBD2	TRBJ2-3	CASSEGLAHTDTQYF	TGCGCCAGCAGTGAGGGACTAGCGCACACAGATACGCAGTATTTT
12	NA	TRBV10-1	NA	TRBJ1-3	CASSTGYGTIYF	TGCGCCAGCAGTACAGGTTACGGCACCATATATTTT
15	few	TRBV7-2	NA	TRBJ2-1	CASSPRRDSYNEQFF	TGTGCCAGCAGCCCCCGCCGGGACTCCTACAATGAGCAGTTCTTC
11	NA	TRBV24-1	NA	TRBJ2-5	CAVGQQETQYF	TGTGCCGTCGGACAGCAAGAGACCCAGTACTTC
14	NA	TRBV7-9	TRBD1	TRBJ1-1	CASRGDYRGGECFF	TGTGCCAGCAGAGGGGACTACAGGGGAGGAGAATGCTTCTTT
13	NA	TRBV5-4	NA	TRBJ1-2	CASSWGPENGYTF	TGTGCCAGCAGCTGGGGACCCGAAAATGGCTACACCTTC
13	NA	TRBV2	NA	TRBJ1-5	CAGGVRGDQPQHF	TGTGCCGGGGGGGTCCGGGGAGACCAGCCCCAGCATTTT
12	NA	TRBV4-1	TRBD1	TRBJ2-5	CASSQAGTGTYF	TGCGCCAGCAGCCAAGCCGGGACAGGGACTTACTTC
18	once	TRBV24-1	TRBD2	TRBJ2-3	CATSDLTSGSWATDTQYF	TGTGCCACCAGTGACCTGACTAGCGGGAGTTGGGCCACAGATACGCAGTATTTT
14	NA	TRBV9	TRBD1	TRBJ2-5	CASSTGTGLETQYF	TGTGCCAGCAGCACCGGGACAGGGCTTGAGACCCAGTACTTC
12	once	TRBV11-2	NA	TRBJ1-1	CASSTGRPEAFF	TGTGCCAGCAGCACCGGAAGGCCTGAAGCTTTCTTT
14	NA	TRBV11-2	TRBD2	TRBJ2-1	CASSHSGGANEQFF	TGTGCCAGCAGCCACAGCGGGGGGGCAAATGAGCAGTTCTTC
15	NA	TRBV4-3	TRBD1	TRBJ2-7	CASSFHRGGPYEQYF	TGCGCCAGCAGCTTCCACAGGGGTGGCCCTTACGAGCAGTACTTC
14	NA	TRBV6-5	NA	TRBJ2-7	CASSYGGLGDEQYF	TGTGCCAGCAGTTACGGTGGGTTGGGCGACGAGCAGTACTTC
13	NA	TRBV12-3/TRBV12-4	NA	TRBJ2-7	CASSFGRSYEQYF	TGTGCCAGCAGTTTCGGCCGTTCCTACGAGCAGTACTTC
15	NA	TRBV6-2/TRBV6-3	NA	TRBJ2-3	CASSPRLGSTDTQYF	TGTGCCAGCAGTCCGCGACTAGGGAGCACAGATACGCAGTATTTT
14	NA	TRBV6-1	NA	TRBJ2-5	CASSESPGVGSQYF	TGTGCCAGCAGTGAAAGTCCGGGAGTTGGGTCCCAGTACTTC
16	NA	TRBV6-5	TRBD2	TRBJ2-1	CASSYSGLAELGEQFF	TGTGCCAGCAGTTACTCAGGGCTAGCGGAGTTAGGTGAGCAGTTCTTC
11	NA	TRBV19	NA	TRBJ1-1	CASSDRTEAFF	TGTGCCAGCTCTGACAGGACTGAAGCTTTCTTT
12	NA	TRBV27	NA	TRBJ1-2	CASSGGGYGYTF	TGTGCCAGCAGTGGCGGTGGATATGGCTACACCTTC
16	NA	TRBV5-4	TRBD2	TRBJ2-2	CASREHSGRRTGELFF	TGTGCAAGCAGGGAACATAGCGGGAGGCGGACCGGGGAGCTGTTTTTT
14	few	TRBV30	NA	TRBJ2-7	CAWSANWVLRGQYF	TGTGCCTGGAGCGCGAATTGGGTTCTACGAGGGCAGTACTTC
14	NA	TRBV13	TRBD1	TRBJ2-5	CASSFTGATETQYF	TGTGCCAGCAGCTTTACAGGGGCAACGGAGACCCAGTACTTC
13	NA	TRBV18	NA	TRBJ2-3	CASSLGITDTQYF	TGTGCCAGCTCACTGGGTATCACAGATACGCAGTATTTT
16	NA	TRBV9	NA	TRBJ2-1	CASSVGPGSSYNEQFF	TGTGCCAGCAGCGTAGGACCCGGGAGTTCCTACAATGAGCAGTTCTTC
16	few	TRBV24-1	TRBD1	TRBJ1-4	CATSLGGGGANEKLFF	TGTGCCACCAGTTTAGGAGGGGGCGGAGCTAATGAAAAACTGTTTTTT
15	NA	TRBV11-3	TRBD2	TRBJ2-3	CASSSKPLAGDTQYF	TGTGCCAGCAGCTCGAAGCCCTTAGCGGGAGATACGCAGTATTTT
15	NA	TRBV15	NA	TRBJ1-1	CATSRDGSLNTEAFF	TGTGCCACCAGCAGAGATGGCAGCCTGAACACTGAAGCTTTCTTT